These T cell receptor beta chains were read from a single sample in a study of cytomegalovirus exposure and HLA in healthy donors. Produced via immunoSEQ multiplex PCR; TCRdb's table is partial and in-frame only. Of around 140,000 clones listed, approximately 73% are singletons. Sample: PBMCs. These receptors were collected from a woman aged 18-30 years in good health and CMV-seronegative. CDR3s include the opening cysteine and the closing phenylalanine or tryptophan. Each record gives: J gene, clone size, D gene, V gene, CDR3 DNA, CDR3 protein. A D gene is named only where the DNA matches it firmly. Rows may omit the clone size; those that give it use once, few, many or a size class.

TRBJ2-5,once,-,TRBV6-5,TGTGCCAGCAGACCTCTAGAGCCGAGGGTGTCCCAGTACTTC,CASRPLEPRVSQYF
TRBJ2-5,-,-,TRBV5-1,TGCGCCAGCAGCTTTGGCCCAAGGGGGAAGGGAGAGACCCAGTACTTC,CASSFGPRGKGETQYF
TRBJ2-7,-,-,TRBV7-9,TGTGCCAGCAGCTTCAGCTCCTACGAGCAGTACTTC,CASSFSSYEQYF
TRBJ1-3,-,TRBD1,TRBV9,TGTGCCAGCAGCGTAGCTACAGGGGAAGGAGGAAACACCATATATTTT,CASSVATGEGGNTIYF
TRBJ2-2,-,TRBD1,TRBV7-3,TGTGCCAGCAGCGCCAGACAGGGTTTCGGGGAGCTGTTTTTT,CASSARQGFGELFF
TRBJ2-1,many,TRBD2,TRBV4-3,TGCGCCAGCAGCCAAGGTCAGCGGGGGCCCTACAATGAGCAGTTCTTC,CASSQGQRGPYNEQFF
TRBJ1-1,few,-,TRBV4-3,TGCGCCAGCAGCCAAGATTTGGGGGCGCCTACTGAAGCTTTCTTT,CASSQDLGAPTEAFF
TRBJ2-4,-,-,TRBV28,TGTGCCAGCAGTTTAGATGGGCGCATTCAGTACTTC,CASSLDGRIQYF
TRBJ2-2,-,-,TRBV5-5,TGTGCCAGCAGCTTGCCCAAAAAGAGAATTACCGGGGAGCTGTTTTTT,CASSLPKKRITGELFF
TRBJ2-1,-,-,TRBV7-6,TGTGCCAGCAGCTTAGCGCGTCGGCTAGCCAATGAGCAGTTCTTC,CASSLARRLANEQFF
TRBJ2-3,-,-,TRBV6-5,TGTGCCAGCAGTTACGAAGGGTCAGGGGCCACAGATACGCAGTATTTT,CASSYEGSGATDTQYF
TRBJ1-2,-,TRBD1,TRBV25-1,TGTGCCAGCAGTGCGGGACAGGGCGTGGATGGCTACACCTTC,CASSAGQGVDGYTF
TRBJ1-5,-,-,TRBV18,TGTGCCAGCTCACTGGGCGGGGATCAGCCCCAGCATTTT,CASSLGGDQPQHF
TRBJ2-3,once,TRBD2,TRBV9,TGTGCCAGCAGCGTAGGAAGTCTAGCGGGGAGCACAGATACGCAGTATTTT,CASSVGSLAGSTDTQYF
TRBJ1-2,-,TRBD1,TRBV7-2,TGTGCCAGCAGCTTAGGGACAGGGGACGGCTACACCTTC,CASSLGTGDGYTF
TRBJ2-1,-,TRBD2,TRBV4-1,TGCGCCAGCAGCCTCCTCGGACTAGCGGGAGCCAATGAGCAGTTCTTC,CASSLLGLAGANEQFF
TRBJ1-4,-,-,TRBV15,TGTGCCACCAGCAGAGACACAGGCCTTAATGAAAAACTGTTTTTT,CATSRDTGLNEKLFF
TRBJ1-5,-,TRBD1,TRBV18,TGTGCCAGCTCACCGGGGACAGGCAATCAGCCCCAGCATTTT,CASSPGTGNQPQHF
TRBJ1-2,-,-,TRBV11-2,TGTGCCAGCAGCTTTGACAGGAACTATGGCTACACCTTC,CASSFDRNYGYTF
TRBJ1-1,few,-,TRBV15,TGTGCCACCAGCAGAGATCGAGGCACTGAAGCTTTCTTT,CATSRDRGTEAFF
TRBJ2-7,-,-,TRBV9,TGTGCCAGCAGCGCGGGGGGGGACAGCTCCTACGAGCAGTACTTC,CASSAGGDSSYEQYF
TRBJ1-1,-,-,TRBV27,TGTGCCAGCTCCCCTGGGCGTGTGAACACTGAAGCTTTCTTT,CASSPGRVNTEAFF
TRBJ2-4,-,-,TRBV7-2,TGTGCCAGCAGTCATACAGGGACGGCCAAAAACATTCAGTACTTC,CASSHTGTAKNIQYF
TRBJ2-1,-,TRBD2,TRBV7-9,TGTGCCAGCAGCTTAAAGGCGGGACTAGGCTCCTACAATGAGCAGTTCTTC,CASSLKAGLGSYNEQFF
TRBJ1-2,-,TRBD1,TRBV4-1,TGCGCCAGCAGCCAGAGTAGGACAGGGAACTATGGCTACACCTTC,CASSQSRTGNYGYTF
TRBJ2-1,few,-,TRBV7-9,TGTGCCAGCAGCCTATGGGAGAACCCTGCCTACAATGAGCAGTTCTTC,CASSLWENPAYNEQFF
TRBJ2-2,-,TRBD2,TRBV28,TGTGCCAGCAGTTTAACGGGTAGCGGGGGGGCCGGGGAGCTGTTTTTT,CASSLTGSGGAGELFF
TRBJ1-3,-,-,TRBV5-1,TGCGCCAGCACCACGACACCTTACTCTGGAAACACCATATATTTT,CASTTTPYSGNTIYF
TRBJ2-5,-,TRBD1,TRBV5-4,TGTGCCAGCAGCTCCCAGACAGGGGAGTGGGAGACCCAGTACTTC,CASSSQTGEWETQYF
TRBJ2-7,-,TRBD1,TRBV7-2,TGTGCCAGCAGCTTAGGTCCCGGAAGGGGACAGGACGAGCAGTACTTC,CASSLGPGRGQDEQYF
TRBJ1-5,-,-,TRBV7-2,TGTGCCAGCAGCTTAGGGCAGGGTCAGCCCCAGCATTTT,CASSLGQGQPQHF
TRBJ2-6,-,-,TRBV27,TGTGCCAGCAGCCTCTCTGGGGCCAACGTCCTGACTTTC,CASSLSGANVLTF
TRBJ2-1,-,-,TRBV5-6,TGTGCCAGCAGCTTGGTGGGCCAGAACTACAATGAGCAGTTCTTC,CASSLVGQNYNEQFF
TRBJ2-2,-,-,TRBV11-3,TGTGCCAGCAGCTTAGGAAGTGGGGCAGGGGTTGCCGGGGAGCTGTTTTTT,CASSLGSGAGVAGELFF
TRBJ1-1,-,TRBD1,TRBV7-3,TGTGCCAGCAGCCCAGCGACAGGGAGAATCACTGAAGCTTTCTTT,CASSPATGRITEAFF
TRBJ2-7,few,-,TRBV6-5,TGTGCCAGCAGTCCAGGTGGGGGGGAGCAGTACTTC,CASSPGGGEQYF
TRBJ1-4,-,-,TRBV21-1,TGTGCCAGCAGCAAAGCGCTTGGACAGGGGGTTCTGGCAACTAATGAAAAACTGTTTTTT,CASSKALGQGVLATNEKLFF
TRBJ1-5,-,-,TRBV2,TGTGCCAGCAGCGTCGCAGGGGAGCGCAATCAGCCCCAGCATTTT,CASSVAGERNQPQHF
TRBJ1-5,-,-,TRBV2,TGTGCCAGCAGCCGTACAGGGAGCAATCAGCCCCAGCATTTT,CASSRTGSNQPQHF
TRBJ2-5,-,-,TRBV11-3,TGTGCCAGCAGTGTAGAAGAGACCCAGTACTTC,CASSVEETQYF
TRBJ2-1,-,-,TRBV9,TGTGCCAGCAGCCCGATGGGGGGTAGCTCCTACAATGAGCAGTTCTTC,CASSPMGGSSYNEQFF
TRBJ1-3,few,TRBD1,TRBV7-2,TGTGCCAGCAGCCTGGACAGGGCTGGAAACACCATATATTTT,CASSLDRAGNTIYF
TRBJ2-1,-,-,TRBV7-2,TGTGCCAGCAGCCCGGGGAAGGCGTCCTACAATGAGCAGTTCTTC,CASSPGKASYNEQFF
TRBJ2-5,-,-,TRBV7-9,TGTTCCAGCAGCATCTCGGGGTGGAGGGGACAAGAGACCCAGTACTTC,CSSSISGWRGQETQYF
TRBJ2-3,-,TRBD2,TRBV19,TGTGCCAGTAGTATGCTTAGCGGGAGGGCCGATTTTGCAGATACGCAGTATTTT,CASSMLSGRADFADTQYF
TRBJ1-2,once,TRBD1,TRBV5-1,TGCGCCAGCAGCGAGTCAGGGGGTAACTATGGCTACACCTTC,CASSESGGNYGYTF
TRBJ1-1,-,-,TRBV4-1,TGCGCCAGTAGCCAACCGACAGCTTCGAACACTGAAGCTTTCTTT,CASSQPTASNTEAFF
TRBJ2-4,-,-,TRBV6-5,TGTGCCAGCAGTTACGACGCAGGGATAGCCAAAAACAGTCAGTACTTC,CASSYDAGIAKNSQYF
TRBJ1-6,-,TRBD1,TRBV14,TGTGCCAGCAGCCCGACAGGGAACTCCTATAATTCACCCCTCCACTTT,CASSPTGNSYNSPLHF
TRBJ2-3,-,-,TRBV4-1,TGCGCCAGCAGCCAAGTTCCGCGGGCGGATACGCAGTATTTT,CASSQVPRADTQYF
TRBJ2-1,few,TRBD2,TRBV7-2,TGTGCCAGCAGCTCTGGACTAGCTGGCTTTAATGAGCAGTTCTTC,CASSSGLAGFNEQFF
TRBJ1-1,-,TRBD1,TRBV5-1,TGCGCCAGCAGCCGGACAGGGGGCGAGAGAACTGAAGCCTTCTTT,CASSRTGGERTEAFF
TRBJ1-5,-,-,TRBV7-2,TGTGCCAGCAGCTTAATCGGGGGGGCGCCAGGCAATCAGCCCCAGCATTTT,CASSLIGGAPGNQPQHF
TRBJ2-1,-,-,TRBV7-9,TGTGCCAGCAGCTCCCATGGTAAGAGAAATAGCTCCTACAATGAGCAGTTCTTC,CASSSHGKRNSSYNEQFF
TRBJ2-7,-,-,TRBV11-2,TGTGCCAGCAGCCCCAGGGTGGGGTCCTACGAGCAGTACTTC,CASSPRVGSYEQYF